A single sample gave rise to the 16 T cell receptor beta chains below, sequenced in a study of blood T cell repertoires in COVID-19. Data came from immunoSEQ multiplex PCR; TCRdb stores just in-frame clones and leaves some out. The sample yields 9,500 to 11,000 clones, around 80% seen once. Specimen: peripheral blood. The receptors shown here come from a man in his 70s with active COVID-19.

The sample holds one count of this clone. The CDR3 sequence is CASSFTSGGAYEQFF. CDR3 bases: TGTGCCAGCAGCTTTACTAGCGGGGGGGCCTACGAGCAGTTCTTC. This rearrangement joins TRBV6-4 to TRBJ2-1; the match to TRBD2 covers 13 bases. The germline CDR1 and CDR2 sequences are MRHNA and SNTAGT. CDR3 length: 15 residues. V lost 6 bases and J lost 10; bases outside the gene matches: 9.

The genes are TRBV12-5 and TRBJ2-7; a possible D gene is TRBD1 (6 bases). The CDR3 covers 13 residues. Trimming cost V 3 bases and J 5 bases, with 11 bases left between them. The germline CDR1 and CDR2 sequences are LGHNT and FRNRAP. The chain's CDR3 is CASGFQGFHEQYF. CDR3 DNA: TGTGCTAGTGGTTTTCAGGGGTTCCACGAGCAGTACTTC.

The table lists this clone with a few counts. The CDR3 DNA sequence: TGTGCCAGCAGCCCCCGGGACAGGGCCTACAATGAGCAGTTCTTC. Translating it yields CASSPRDRAYNEQFF. The chain joins TRBV7-9 to TRBJ2-1; 9 bases are a match to TRBD1. Per the germline V gene, CDR1 is SEHNR and CDR2 is FQNEAQ (reference sequence). The CDR3 runs 15 residues. J was trimmed by 2 bases and V by 5 bases; bases with no gene match: 4.

This clone was seen just once. The chain couples TRBV20-1 to TRBJ2-3; D possibly corresponds to TRBD1 (5 bases). Germline lookup yields CDR1 DFQATT and CDR2 SNEGSKA (reference sequence). The CDR3 length is 11 residues. V was cut by 7 bases and J by 11 bases, with 16 bases left in between. CDR3 sequence (DNA): TGCAGTGTTGACAGCCGAATAGGGCAGTATTTT. Its translation: CSVDSRIGQYF.

J is TRBJ1-2 and V is TRBV7-2; 7 bases are a match to TRBD1. Trimming removed 3 bases from V and 1 base from J; junction bases left unmatched: 2. This CDR3 spans 14 amino acids. Germline loops: CDR1 SGHTA, CDR2 FQGNSA. The CDR3 sequence is CASSLDRNNYGYTF. In nucleotides, the CDR3 is TGTGCCAGCAGCTTGGACAGGAATAACTATGGCTACACCTTC.

This clone was seen once. The genes are TRBV7-2 and TRBJ2-1; 7 positions agree with TRBD2. This CDR3 has 16 residues. The junction had 11 bases not matched to a gene; V was cut back by 5 bases and J by 4 bases. Germline lookup yields CDR1 SGHTA and CDR2 FQGNSA. As DNA, the CDR3 is TGTGCCAGCAGCCCGGAGGCGGGGGTTGTATACAATGAGCAGTTCTTC. Residues: CASSPEAGVVYNEQFF.

The rearrangement joins TRBV9 to TRBJ2-2; 7 nucleotides align to TRBD1. V was clipped by 0 bases and J by 0 bases; unmatched bases: 2. CDR1 and CDR2 from the germline V gene are SGDLS and YYNGEE. The CDR3 spans 16 residues. This CDR3 is CASSVGQGANTGELFF. CDR3 in DNA: TGTGCCAGCAGCGTAGGACAGGGTGCGAACACCGGGGAGCTGTTTTTT.

The V call is TRBV4-1, the J call TRBJ1-4; D remains ambiguous. In germline, CDR1 is MGHRA, CDR2 YSYEKL. V dropped 4 bases and J dropped 0 bases, with 3 bases sitting between them. There are 13 residues in the CDR3. The CDR3: CASSPATNEKLFF. CDR3 DNA sequence: TGCGCCAGCAGCCCTGCAACTAATGAAAAACTGTTTTTT.

This sequence joins TRBV27 and TRBJ2-1, with D unclear. This CDR3 is built from 13 residues. Trimming pared 3 bases from V and 9 bases from J, leaving 12 bases between. Germline V gene lookup returns CDR1 MNHEY and CDR2 SMNVEV (reference sequence). CDR3 in DNA: TGTGCCAGCAGTTTTTCCAGGAACGGTGAGCAGTTCTTC. This sequence encodes CASSFSRNGEQFF.

This chain links TRBV19 with TRBJ1-1; D not resolved. Looked up from germline, CDR1 is LNHDA and CDR2 is SQIVND (reference sequence). V was cut by 5 bases and J by 10 bases, with 17 bases left in between. The CDR3 has 13 residues. The CDR3 coding sequence is TGTGCCAGTAGTCCCTCCGCTGGGTCGGGAGCTTTCTTT. The encoded protein is CASSPSAGSGAFF. The complete variable domain, with remaining parts taken from reference TRBV19 and TRBJ1-1, reads DGGITQSPKYLFRKEGQNVTLSCEQNLNHDAMYWYRQDPGQGLRLIYYSQIVNDFQKGDIAEGYSVSREKKESFPLTVTSAQKNPTAFYLCASSPSAGSGAFFGQGTRLTVV.

J is TRBJ2-1 and V is TRBV6-5; D possibly corresponds to TRBD1 (6 bases). This CDR3 is 13 amino acids long. V gave up 6 bases and J gave up 7 bases, with 13 bases separating them. Germline CDR1 MNHEY, CDR2 SVGAGI. This chain's CDR3 is CASRVRQGNEQFF. DNA of the CDR3: TGTGCCAGCAGGGTAAGGCAGGGGAATGAGCAGTTCTTC.

The V gene is TRBV11-2, the J gene TRBJ2-3; 12 bases map to TRBD1. In germline, CDR1 is SGHAT, CDR2 FQNNGV. V lost 5 bases, J lost 4 bases, and 7 bases stayed unmatched. The CDR3 length is 16 residues. The DNA for the CDR3 is TGTGCCAGCAGCGCGGCCGGGACAGGGGGCGCAGATACGCAGTATTTT. Its protein is CASSAAGTGGADTQYF.

This clone has only a few counts. The chain recombines TRBV10-3 with TRBJ2-7, with 8 nucleotides matching TRBD1. The CDR3 extends over 12 amino acids. V gave up 9 bases and J gave up 5 bases; unmatched junction bases: 6. Germline CDR1 reads ENHRY; CDR2 reads SYGVKD. The CDR3 region is CAIEDRGHEQYF. The DNA of the CDR3 is TGTGCCATAGAAGACAGGGGCCACGAGCAGTACTTC.

This clone was found once. The rearrangement joins TRBV5-1 to TRBJ1-2, with no clear D. This CDR3 is built from 12 residues. Germline loops: CDR1 SGHRS, CDR2 YFSETQ. Trimming pared 0 bases from V and 7 bases from J, leaving 7 bases between. CDR3 nucleotide sequence: TGCGCCAGCAGCTTGGGTGGCCCTGGCTACACCTTC. Its protein is CASSLGGPGYTF.

This rearrangement joins TRBV5-6 to TRBJ2-1, with TRBD2 matching 7 bases. The germline V gene encodes CDR1 SGHDT and CDR2 YYEEEE. The length of the CDR3 is 15 residues. J gave up 7 bases and V 4 bases, and 11 bases lay outside the gene matches. The CDR3 sequence is CASSLSGTPLNEQFF. The CDR3 region has the DNA TGTGCCAGCAGCCTCAGCGGGACTCCCTTGAATGAGCAGTTCTTC.

This rearrangement joins TRBV3-1 (or the pseudogene TRBV3-2) to TRBJ1-5, with D unresolved. The germline gives CDR1 LGHDT, CDR2 YNNKEL (reference sequence). The CDR3 is 13 residues long. V shed 4 bases and J shed 5 bases, with 9 bases lying between them. CDR3 DNA sequence: TGTGCCAGCAGCCCCGGTCTGGATCAGCCCCAGCATTTT. Protein product: CASSPGLDQPQHF.